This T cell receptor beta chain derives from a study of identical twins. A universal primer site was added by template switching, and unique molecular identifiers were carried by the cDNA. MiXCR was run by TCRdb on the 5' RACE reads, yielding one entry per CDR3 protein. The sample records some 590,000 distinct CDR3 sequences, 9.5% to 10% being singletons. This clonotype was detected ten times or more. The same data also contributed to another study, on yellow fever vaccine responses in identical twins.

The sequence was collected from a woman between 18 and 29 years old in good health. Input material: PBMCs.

The CDR3 is CSARSRTGVGLAGVRWYF. The CDR3 nucleotides read TGCAGTGCTAGAAGCCGGACAGGGGTGGGACTAGCGGGAGTTAGATGGTACTTC. The V call is TRBV20-1, the J call TRBJ2-7, with TRBD2 matching 14 bases. Looked up from germline, CDR1 is DFQATT and CDR2 is SNEGSKA (reference sequence). This CDR3 is 18 amino acids long. J gave up 12 bases and V 2 bases, and 21 bases lay outside the gene matches.